This TCR beta chain was recorded in a study of a mutant IDH1 vaccine in newly diagnosed glioma. Assay: immunoSEQ multiplex PCR; the TCRdb copy retains only in-frame clones and omits some. Of tens of thousands of clones detected, roughly 68% appear once; the ten largest clones hold over 3.5%. This clone was found once. Its matching antigen is unknown. From germline, CDR1 is LNHDA and CDR2 SQIVND (reference sequence). This CDR3 has 12 amino acids. V was clipped by 1 base and J by 7 bases, with 7 bases between them. Time point given: week 35, safety follow-up. Topical imiquimod was applied with each vaccine dose, which held 300 ug of mutant IDH1 20-mer peptide.

The clonotype comes from a man aged 45-60 years with glioma. This chain connects TRBV19 to TRBJ1-1; no clear D. The sample was PBMCs, taken from a glioma patient whose treatment included an IDH1 peptide vaccine. The CDR3 protein is CASSIGHSEAFF. The CDR3 nucleotides are TGTGCCAGTAGTATAGGCCACAGTGAAGCTTTCTTT. Filled out from reference TRBV19 and TRBJ1-1, the complete variable domain reads DGGITQSPKYLFRKEGQNVTLSCEQNLNHDAMYWYRQDPGQGLRLIYYSQIVNDFQKGDIAEGYSVSREKKESFPLTVTSAQKNPTAFYLCASSIGHSEAFFGQGTRLTVV.